Listed here is a single T cell receptor (beta chain). This clone was picked up one time. Its cognate antigen has yet to be identified. Base qualities are not at hand, and no much larger clone is one base apart. Including the terminal cysteine and phenylalanine, the CDR3 comprises 13 residues. Solely the CDR3 DNA is kept, with 39 bases framed from the first base. Trimmed from V: 5 bases; trimmed from J: 4 bases; junction bases lacking a gene match: 0. This sample is drawn from a study of T cell responses to AZD1222 COVID-19 vaccine (dated by TCRdb to 2020 to 2023). Background on the whole study: AZD1222 recipients whose second dose came at about 4 weeks and those whose second dose came at about 12 weeks were combined into one group, since spike-specific TCR depth and breadth did not differ between the two schedules. TCR sequencing covered approximately 230 trial participants: 200 to 220 given two doses of AZD1222 and approximately 26 given two doses of MenACWY control vaccine. Trial participants were enrolled into age subgroups of 18-55, 56-69 and 70-plus years, which contained approximately 150, 28 and 58 TCR-sequenced participants, respectively.

General study outcomes and caveats: Participants were mostly white British and included more females than males, and it was suggested by the authors that clonal diversity may have been underestimated. Only six AZD1222 recipients were SARS-CoV-2 seropositive at baseline, limiting conclusions about previously exposed vaccinees. Vaccine-associated CD4 TCRs spanned the whole spike protein, with dominant responses in regions 160-218 and 743-854. After two AZD1222 doses, both the breadth and the depth of spike-specific TCRs were significantly higher than at day 0 and than in MenACWY recipients. Reportedly, close to half of the unique spike-specific TCRs recognized epitopes lying outside the regions that are mutated in the B.1.351 and B.1.1.7 variants. No day 14 peak-response samples were available, so repertoires were characterized only after the peak T cell response. In the small 56-69-year group, the increase in depth fell short of significance, most likely because of low power.

The sample's time point, from its label and the paper: baseline before first vaccination. Vaccinee samples came from UK trials COV001 and COV002, including a single-blind randomized controlled phase 2/3 trial of AZD1222 (ChAdOx1 nCoV-19) in healthy adults. For TCRbeta chain sequencing, PBMC samples were collected from trial participants at day 0 and at day 28 after the second dose. The CDR3 regions of human TCRbeta chains were analyzed by immunosequencing. The authors processed their data as follows. Repertoire TCRs were matched against a reference library of SARS-CoV-2-specific TCRs generated with the MIRA antigen-specificity platform. Breadth was defined as the fraction of unique TCRs that were SARS-CoV-2-associated. Depth was defined as the fraction of total T cells that were SARS-CoV-2-associated. Each spike-specific TCR was assigned to its reactive spike region and to a CD4 or CD8 class using the MIRA data. Log10-transformed breadth and depth values were compared by one-way ANOVA with Sidak's multiple comparisons tests. TCRdb retrieved this table from immuneACCESS and kept in-frame rearrangements only. Not all clones are present; in checked studies, unresolved V genes account for under half, and no reason is known for the remainder. V, J and clone size reflect that table, while D and trimming were determined from the DNA. The sample table records 130,000 or so clones; roughly 90% of these occur just once. The ten largest clones take up under 3.5% of the sample.

This material consisted of peripheral blood, taken on day 0 of AZD1222 vaccination. This receptor was obtained from an adult in good health. The chain links TRBV12-3 or TRBV12-4 with TRBJ1-1, with 11 bases aligning to TRBD1. In nucleotides, the sequence is TGTGCCAGCAGTGGGACAGGGGGCACTGAAGCTTTCTTT. It is translated as CASSGTGGTEAFF.